This entry is about one T cell receptor (beta chain). Its antigen is unidentified. This CDR3 contains 12 residues. The sample originates from a study of cytomegalovirus exposure and HLA in healthy donors. The overall study: From donors who were HLA-typed, an early data release held approximately 84 million unique TCRs.

The PCR used 60 Vbeta and 13 Jbeta primers. TCRdb keeps only in-frame clones here, not all; method: immunoSEQ multiplex PCR. The profile covers 150,000 to 180,000 clones, with 80% appearing a single time and around 5.2% taken by the ten largest. Points from the study as a whole: Excluded were some V segments that proved indistinguishable, including TRBV6-2 and TRBV6-3.

These donors, healthy bone marrow donors, were studied. The study sampled nominally healthy donors, though unrecorded immune exposures were likely. The rearrangement links TRBV21-1 to TRBJ1-2. TRBV21-1 is classified as a pseudogene. The sequence was obtained from a woman between 40 and 55 years old in good health and CMV-seropositive. Sample: PBMCs. Here the CDR3 DNA reads TGTGCCAGCAGTCTTCCCCGCGGGCGGGATAAGTTC. This sequence encodes CASSLPRGRDKF.